A single T cell receptor beta chain is shown here with its context. The target antigen is unknown. The template was genomic DNA from peripheral blood, not RNA. The sample is drawn from a study of T cell repertoires in aging, cancer and after chemotherapy. Study overall: Roughly 8.8 million TCR reads made up the full dataset.

From germline, CDR1 is SEHNR and CDR2 FQNEAQ (reference sequence). The ends lost 5 bases at V and 6 bases at J; junction bases unmatched: 8. The CDR3 length is 15 residues. Notes on the study in general: Median generation probability rose over the chemotherapy interval in each cancer cohort, suggesting rebound thymic output. In healthy donors, age-related TCR diversity loss mainly reflected lost richness.

Multiplex touch-down PCR with TRB-A/B primers amplified rearranged V-D-J TRB sequences. TCRdb re-analysed the multiplex PCR reads in MiXCR, keeping a single row per CDR3 protein. The sample yields about 12,000 distinct CDR3 sequences, 21% seen once. This TCR derives from a human donor in good health. Sequenced material: blood. V usage is TRBV7-9 and J usage is TRBJ1-4, with 8 nucleotides matching TRBD1. The DNA of the CDR3 is TGTGCCAGCAGCACCCGGACAGGGCGGGATGAAAAACTGTTTTTT. This sequence encodes CASSTRTGRDEKLFF.